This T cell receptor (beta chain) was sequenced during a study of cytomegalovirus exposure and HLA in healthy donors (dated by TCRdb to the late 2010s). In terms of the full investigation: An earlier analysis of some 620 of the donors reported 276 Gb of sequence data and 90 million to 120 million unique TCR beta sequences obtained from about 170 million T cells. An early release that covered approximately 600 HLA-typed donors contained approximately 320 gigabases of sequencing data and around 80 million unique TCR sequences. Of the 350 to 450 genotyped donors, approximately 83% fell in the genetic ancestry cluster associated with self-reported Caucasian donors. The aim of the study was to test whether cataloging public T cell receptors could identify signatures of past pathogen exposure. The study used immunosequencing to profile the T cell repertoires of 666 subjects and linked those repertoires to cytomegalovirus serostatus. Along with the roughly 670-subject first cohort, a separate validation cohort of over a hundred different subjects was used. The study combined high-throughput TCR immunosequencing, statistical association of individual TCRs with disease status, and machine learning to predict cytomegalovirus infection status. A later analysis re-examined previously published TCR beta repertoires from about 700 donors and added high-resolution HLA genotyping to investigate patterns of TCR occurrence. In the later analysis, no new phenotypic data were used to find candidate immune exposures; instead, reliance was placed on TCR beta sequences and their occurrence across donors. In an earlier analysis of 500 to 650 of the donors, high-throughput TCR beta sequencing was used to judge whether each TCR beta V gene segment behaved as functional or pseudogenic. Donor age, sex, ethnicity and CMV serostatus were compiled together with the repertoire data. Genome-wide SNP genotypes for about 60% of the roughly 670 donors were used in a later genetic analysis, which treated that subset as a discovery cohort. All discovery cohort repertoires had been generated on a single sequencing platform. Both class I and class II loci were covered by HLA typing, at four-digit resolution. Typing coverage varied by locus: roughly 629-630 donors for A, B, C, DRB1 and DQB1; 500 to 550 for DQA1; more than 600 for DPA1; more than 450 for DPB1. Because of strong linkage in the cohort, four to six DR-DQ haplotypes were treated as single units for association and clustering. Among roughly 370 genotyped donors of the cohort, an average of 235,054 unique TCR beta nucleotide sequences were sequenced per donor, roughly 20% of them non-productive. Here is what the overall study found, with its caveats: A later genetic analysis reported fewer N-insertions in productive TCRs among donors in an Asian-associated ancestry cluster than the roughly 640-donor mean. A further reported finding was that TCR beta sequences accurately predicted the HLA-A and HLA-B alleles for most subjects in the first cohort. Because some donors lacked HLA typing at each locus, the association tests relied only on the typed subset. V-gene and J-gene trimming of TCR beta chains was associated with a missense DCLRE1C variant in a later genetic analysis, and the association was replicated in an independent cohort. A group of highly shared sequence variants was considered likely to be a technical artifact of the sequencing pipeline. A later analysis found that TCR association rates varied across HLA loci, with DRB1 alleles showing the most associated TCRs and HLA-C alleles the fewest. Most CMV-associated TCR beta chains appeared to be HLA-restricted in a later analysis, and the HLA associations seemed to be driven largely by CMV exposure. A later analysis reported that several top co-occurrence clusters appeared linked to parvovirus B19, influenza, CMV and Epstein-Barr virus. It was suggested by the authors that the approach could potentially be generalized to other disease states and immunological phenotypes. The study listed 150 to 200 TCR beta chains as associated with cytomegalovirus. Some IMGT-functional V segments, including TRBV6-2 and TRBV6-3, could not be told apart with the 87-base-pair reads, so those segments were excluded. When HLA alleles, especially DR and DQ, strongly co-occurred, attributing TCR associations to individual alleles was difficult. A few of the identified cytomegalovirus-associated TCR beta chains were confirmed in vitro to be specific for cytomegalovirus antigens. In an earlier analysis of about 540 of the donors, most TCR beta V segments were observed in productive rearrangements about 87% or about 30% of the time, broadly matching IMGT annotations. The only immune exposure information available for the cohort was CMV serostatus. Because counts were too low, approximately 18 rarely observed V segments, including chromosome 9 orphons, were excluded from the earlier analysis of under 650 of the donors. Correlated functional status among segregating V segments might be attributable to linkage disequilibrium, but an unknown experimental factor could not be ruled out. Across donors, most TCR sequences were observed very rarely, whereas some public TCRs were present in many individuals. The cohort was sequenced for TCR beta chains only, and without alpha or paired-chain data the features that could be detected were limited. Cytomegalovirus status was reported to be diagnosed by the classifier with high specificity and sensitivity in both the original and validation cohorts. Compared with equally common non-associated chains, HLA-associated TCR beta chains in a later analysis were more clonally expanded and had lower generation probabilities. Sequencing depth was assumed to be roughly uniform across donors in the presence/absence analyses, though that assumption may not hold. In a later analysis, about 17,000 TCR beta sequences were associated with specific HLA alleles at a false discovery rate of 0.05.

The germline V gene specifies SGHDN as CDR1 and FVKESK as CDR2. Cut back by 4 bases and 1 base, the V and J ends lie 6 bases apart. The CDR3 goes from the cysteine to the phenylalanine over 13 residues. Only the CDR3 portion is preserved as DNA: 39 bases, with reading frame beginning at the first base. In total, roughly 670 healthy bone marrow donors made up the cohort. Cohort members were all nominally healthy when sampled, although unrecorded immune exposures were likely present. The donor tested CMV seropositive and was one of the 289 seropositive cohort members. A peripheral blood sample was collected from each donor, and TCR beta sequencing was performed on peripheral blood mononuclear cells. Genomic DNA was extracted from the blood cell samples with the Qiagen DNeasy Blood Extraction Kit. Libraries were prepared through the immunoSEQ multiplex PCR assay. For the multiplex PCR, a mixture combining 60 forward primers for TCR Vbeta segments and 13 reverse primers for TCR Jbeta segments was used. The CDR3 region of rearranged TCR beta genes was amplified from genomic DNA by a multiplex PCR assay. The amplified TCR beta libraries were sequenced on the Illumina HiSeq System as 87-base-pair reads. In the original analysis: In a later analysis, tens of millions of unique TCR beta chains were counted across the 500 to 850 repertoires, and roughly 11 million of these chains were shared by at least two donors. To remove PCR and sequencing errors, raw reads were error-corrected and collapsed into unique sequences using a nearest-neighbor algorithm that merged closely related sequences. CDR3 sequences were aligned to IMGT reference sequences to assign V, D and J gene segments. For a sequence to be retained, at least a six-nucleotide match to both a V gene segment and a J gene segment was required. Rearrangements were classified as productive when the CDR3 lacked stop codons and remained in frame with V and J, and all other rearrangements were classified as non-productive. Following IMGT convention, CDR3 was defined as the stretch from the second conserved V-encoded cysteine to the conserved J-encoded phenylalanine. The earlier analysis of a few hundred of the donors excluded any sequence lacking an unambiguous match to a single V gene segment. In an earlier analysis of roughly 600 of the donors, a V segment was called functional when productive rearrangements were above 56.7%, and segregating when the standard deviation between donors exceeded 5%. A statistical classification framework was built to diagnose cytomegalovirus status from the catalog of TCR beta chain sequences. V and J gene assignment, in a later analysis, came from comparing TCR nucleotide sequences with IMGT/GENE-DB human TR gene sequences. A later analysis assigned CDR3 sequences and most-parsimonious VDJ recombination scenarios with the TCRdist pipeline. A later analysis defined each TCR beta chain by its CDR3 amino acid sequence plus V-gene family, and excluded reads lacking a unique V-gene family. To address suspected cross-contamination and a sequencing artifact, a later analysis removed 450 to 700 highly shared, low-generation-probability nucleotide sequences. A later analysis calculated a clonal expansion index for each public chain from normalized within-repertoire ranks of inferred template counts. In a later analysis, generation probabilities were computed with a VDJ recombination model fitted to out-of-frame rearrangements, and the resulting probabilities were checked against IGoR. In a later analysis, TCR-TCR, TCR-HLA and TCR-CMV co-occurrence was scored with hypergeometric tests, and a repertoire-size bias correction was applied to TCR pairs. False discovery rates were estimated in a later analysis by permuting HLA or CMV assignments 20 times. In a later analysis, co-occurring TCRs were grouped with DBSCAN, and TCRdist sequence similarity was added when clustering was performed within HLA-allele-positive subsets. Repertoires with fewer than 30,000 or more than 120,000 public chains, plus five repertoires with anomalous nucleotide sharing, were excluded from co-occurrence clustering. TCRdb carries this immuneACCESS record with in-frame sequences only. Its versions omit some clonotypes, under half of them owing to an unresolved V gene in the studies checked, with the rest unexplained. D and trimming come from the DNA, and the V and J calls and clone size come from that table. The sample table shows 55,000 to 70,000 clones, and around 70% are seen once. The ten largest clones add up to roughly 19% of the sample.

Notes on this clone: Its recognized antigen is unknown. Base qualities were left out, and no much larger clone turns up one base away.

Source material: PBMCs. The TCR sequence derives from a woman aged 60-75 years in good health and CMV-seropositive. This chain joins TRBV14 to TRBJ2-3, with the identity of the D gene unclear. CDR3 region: CASSLPGTDTQYF. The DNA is TGTGCCAGCAGCCTCCCCGGCACAGATACGCAGTATTTT.